Below, one T cell receptor (beta chain) is given with its context. Its antigen is unknown. This entry belongs to a study of T-cell reconstitution after alpha-beta-depleted transplantation in children. Study-level results: Once a year had passed after transplant, T-cell counts and diversity came mostly from newly produced T cells. Surviving recipient T cells and thymic progenitors underlay high day-60 TCRbeta diversity in some patients. About two months after transplant, alpha-beta T cells reportedly came from several hundred expanded graft clones.

Per the germline V gene, CDR1 is MGHRA and CDR2 is YSYEKL. V lost 8 bases and J lost 0, with 14 bases in between. The CDR3 extends over 15 amino acids. Preparation of the TCRbeta library used unique molecular identifiers. TCRdb recomputed calls from the PCR reads with MiXCR, one row per CDR3 protein. Here the sample spans around 300,000 distinct CDR3 sequences, roughly 21% being singletons. This sample comprised PBMCs, mostly from graft donor cells, obtained 180 days after TCRalphabeta/CD19-depleted stem cell transplant. This receptor was taken from a male patient younger than 18 who had a stem cell transplant for acute lymphoblastic leukemia, so the T cells may come from the graft donor. The gene calls are TRBV4-1 and TRBJ2-4; D possibly corresponds to TRBD1 (5 bases). In nucleotides, the CDR3 is TGCGCCAGCTCCGACAGCTTCTTAGCCAAAAACATTCAGTACTTC. It codes for CASSDSFLAKNIQYF.